This entry lists 10 T cell receptor beta chains sequenced from one sample in a study of blood T cell repertoires in COVID-19. TCRdb's table, derived via immunoSEQ multiplex PCR, lists solely in-frame clones and lacks some. The table has a few hundred thousand clones, roughly 84% seen once. The sample comprised peripheral blood. Every receptor here comes from a man aged 50-59 years with active or convalescent COVID-19.

The chain combines TRBV18 with TRBJ2-3, with 8 nucleotides matching TRBD2. V dropped 3 bases and J dropped 3; count of bases not matched to a gene: 5. Germline V lookup: CDR1 KGHSH, CDR2 LQKENI. The CDR3 runs to 15 residues. CDR3 amino acids: CASSPRGGRTDTQYF. For the CDR3, the DNA is TGTGCCAGCTCACCTCGGGGGGGCCGTACAGATACGCAGTATTTT.

The V gene is TRBV7-9, the J gene TRBJ1-2, with TRBD1 matching 7 bases. V was clipped by 3 bases and J by 8 bases; unmatched bases: 9. The CDR3 totals 14 residues. Germline CDR1 and CDR2: SEHNR and FQNEAQ (reference sequence). In DNA form, the CDR3 reads TGTGCCAGCAGCTTGCCATCCTACAGGGGAGGCTACACCTTC. Translated: CASSLPSYRGGYTF.

This chain's CDR3 is CAGSTGPEQPQHF. In nucleotides, the CDR3 is TGTGCCGGCTCGACAGGTCCGGAACAGCCCCAGCATTTT. The chain links TRBV30 to TRBJ1-5; D perhaps matches TRBD1 (6 bases). CDR3 length equals 13 residues. V was clipped by 8 bases and J by 7 bases, with 18 bases between them. The germline V gene has CDR1 GTSNPN and CDR2 SVGIG (reference sequence).

On this clone: The same CDR3 arises from other DNA sequences in this sample as well. The chain has TRBV28 and TRBJ2-5; D is uncertain. CDR1 is MDHEN, CDR2 SYDVKM, per germline. The CDR3 runs to 11 residues. V shed 2 bases and J shed 5 bases, with 3 bases lying between them. The CDR3 DNA reads TGTGCCAGCAGTTTACGGGAGACCCAGTACTTC. Translated, it gives CASSLRETQYF. Based on the CDR3 plus reference TRBV28 and TRBJ2-5, the full variable domain is DVKVTQSSRYLVKRTGEKVFLECVQDMDHENMFWYRQDPGLGLRLIYFSYDVKMKEKGDIPEGYSVSREKKERFSLILESASTNQTSMYLCASSLRETQYFGPGTRLLVL.

The genes are TRBV7-2 and TRBJ1-1; tentative D call: TRBD1 (5 bases). This CDR3 region has 13 residues. CDR1 SGHTA and CDR2 FQGNSA come from the germline V gene. Trimming left V 5 bases short and J 7 bases short, with 14 bases between. CDR3 sequence: CASSLRRGDEAFF. The CDR3 DNA reads as TGTGCCAGCAGCCTTAGGCGGGGGGATGAAGCTTTCTTT.

The J gene is TRBJ1-5, the V gene TRBV5-1, with D hard to call. Trimming left V 4 bases short and J 6 bases short, with 11 bases between. Germline lookup yields CDR1 SGHRS and CDR2 YFSETQ. The CDR3 runs 13 residues. The CDR3, as DNA: TGCGCCAGCAGCGTGATGGCGGGTCAGCCCCAGCATTTT. Translation gives CASSVMAGQPQHF.

The J gene is TRBJ1-4, the V gene TRBV2; TRBD1 matches 9 bases. The V segment lost 5 bases and the J segment 10 bases; nucleotides outside the gene matches: 5. This CDR3 is built from 13 residues. CDR1 is SNHLY, CDR2 FYNNEI, per germline. The DNA of the CDR3 is TGTGCCAGCAGTCTTGAGGACAGGGGAAAACTGTTTTTT. This encodes CASSLEDRGKLFF.

J is TRBJ2-7 and V is TRBV4-3, with D tentatively TRBD1 (6 bases). The CDR3 length is 16 residues. The germline CDR1 and CDR2 sequences are LGHNA and YSLEER. V was pared by 0 bases and J by 4 bases, with 16 bases between. As DNA, the CDR3 is TGCGCCAGCAGCCAAGATACAGGGTCCGGGTTTTACGAGCAGTACTTC. Its translation is CASSQDTGSGFYEQYF.

The V and J genes are TRBV11-3 and TRBJ2-3; 8 bases are shared with TRBD2. This CDR3 comprises 15 residues. With 6 bases clipped from V and 1 base from J, the junction kept 6 bases outside the gene matches. Germline values: CDR1 SGHNT, CDR2 YENEEA. The CDR3 DNA sequence: TGTGCCAGCAGTCGGGGGGGGTCCGGCACAGATACGCAGTATTTT. This gives the protein CASSRGGSGTDTQYF.

V and J are TRBV7-9 and TRBJ2-7; 12 nucleotides line up with TRBD2. V trimming: 5 bases; J trimming: 5 bases; junction bases outside the gene matches: 4. The germline gives CDR1 SEHNR, CDR2 FQNEAQ (reference sequence). The CDR3 runs 14 residues. CDR3 nucleotide sequence: TGTGCCAGCAGCCCGGGACTAGCGGGCGACGAGCAGTACTTC. Its translation is CASSPGLAGDEQYF. Drawing the rest from reference TRBV7-9 and TRBJ2-7, the complete variable domain is DTGVSQNPRHKITKRGQNVTFRCDPISEHNRLYWYRQTLGQGPEFLTYFQNEAQLEKSRLLSDRFSAERPKGSFSTLEIQRTEQGDSAMYLCASSPGLAGDEQYFGPGTRLTVT.